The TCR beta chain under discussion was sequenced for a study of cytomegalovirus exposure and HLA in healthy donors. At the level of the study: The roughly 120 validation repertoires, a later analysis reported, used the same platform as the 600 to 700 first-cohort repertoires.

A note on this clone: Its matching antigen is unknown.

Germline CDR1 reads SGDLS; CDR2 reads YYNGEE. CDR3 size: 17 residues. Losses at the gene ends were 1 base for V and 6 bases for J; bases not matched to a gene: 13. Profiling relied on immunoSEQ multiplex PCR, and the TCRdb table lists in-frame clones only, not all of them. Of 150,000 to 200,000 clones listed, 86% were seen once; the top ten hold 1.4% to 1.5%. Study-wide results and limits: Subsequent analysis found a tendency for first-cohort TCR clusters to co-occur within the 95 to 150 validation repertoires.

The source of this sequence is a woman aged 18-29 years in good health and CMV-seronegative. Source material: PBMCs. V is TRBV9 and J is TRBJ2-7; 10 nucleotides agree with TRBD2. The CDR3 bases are TGTGCCAGCAGCGTATTGGCTAGCGGGAGTACAATCGGCGAGCAGTACTTC. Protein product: CASSVLASGSTIGEQYF. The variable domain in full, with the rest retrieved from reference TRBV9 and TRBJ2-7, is DSGVTQTPKHLITATGQRVTLRCSPRSGDLSVYWYQQSLDQGLQFLIQYYNGEERAKGNILERFSAQQFPDLHSELNLSSLELGDSALYFCASSVLASGSTIGEQYFGPGTRLTVT.